This is a list of T cell receptor beta chains from one sample in a study of blood T cells in healthy people across ages. TCRdb re-called the 5' RACE reads through MiXCR, storing one row per CDR3 protein. Here the sample spans about 1.4 million distinct CDR3 sequences, approximately 59% being singletons. Sequencing was carried out using blood. The receptors derive from a man aged 18 to 30 in good health. The CDR3 runs from the conserved cysteine through the conserved F or W. A D gene is named only where the DNA matches it firmly. Rows may omit the clone size; those that give it use once, few, many or a size class.

CDR3 DNA: TGCGCCAGCAGCACGGACGGACTCAATGAGCAGTTCTTC
CDR3 protein: CASSTDGLNEQFF
J gene: TRBJ2-1
clone size: once
D gene: NA
V gene: TRBV5-1

CDR3 DNA: TGTGCCACCCAGAATCCGTGGGACACTGAAGCTTTCTTT
CDR3 protein: CATQNPWDTEAFF
J gene: TRBJ1-1
clone size: once
D gene: NA
V gene: TRBV19

CDR3 DNA: TGTGCCAGCAGCTTTCCACAGGGGACTAACTATGGCTACACCTTC
CDR3 protein: CASSFPQGTNYGYTF
J gene: TRBJ1-2
clone size: NA
D gene: TRBD1
V gene: TRBV7-9

CDR3 DNA: TGCAGCGTTGAATTCGGGAATGGGGGTGAGCAGTTCTTC
CDR3 protein: CSVEFGNGGEQFF
J gene: TRBJ2-1
clone size: few
D gene: NA
V gene: TRBV29-1

CDR3 DNA: TGTGCCAGCAGGGCACGGGGGAGCGATGGCTACACCTTC
CDR3 protein: CASRARGSDGYTF
J gene: TRBJ1-2
clone size: few
D gene: NA
V gene: TRBV6-2/TRBV6-3

CDR3 DNA: TGCAGCGCCGTGACCATGTTTGGTCTAGCGGGAGGTGGGCAGTTCTTC
CDR3 protein: CSAVTMFGLAGGGQFF
J gene: TRBJ2-1
clone size: NA
D gene: TRBD2
V gene: TRBV29-1

CDR3 DNA: TGTGCCAGCTCCACCGGGACTAGCGGTCTCACCGGGGAGCTGTTTTTT
CDR3 protein: CASSTGTSGLTGELFF
J gene: TRBJ2-2
clone size: NA
D gene: TRBD2
V gene: TRBV2

CDR3 DNA: TGTGCCAGCAGTTCCGCGGGACAGAGATACACTGAAGCTTTCTTT
CDR3 protein: CASSSAGQRYTEAFF
J gene: TRBJ1-1
clone size: NA
D gene: TRBD1
V gene: TRBV12-3/TRBV12-4

CDR3 DNA: TGTGCCAGCAGTGAAAACCTAGAGACCCAGTACTTC
CDR3 protein: CASSENLETQYF
J gene: TRBJ2-5
clone size: NA
D gene: NA
V gene: TRBV28

CDR3 DNA: TGTGCCAGCTCGATAGCGCGCCCCTCAAGTAATGGGGCCAACGTCCTGACTTTC
CDR3 protein: CASSIARPSSNGANVLTF
J gene: TRBJ2-6
clone size: once
D gene: NA
V gene: TRBV18

CDR3 DNA: TGTGCCAGCAGTGAGGTCACAGGGAATAACGAGCAGTACTTC
CDR3 protein: CASSEVTGNNEQYF
J gene: TRBJ2-7
clone size: few
D gene: NA
V gene: TRBV2

CDR3 DNA: TGCGCCAGCAGCTTGTGGGGGACACAAATGGGCACGAATGAGCAGTTCTTC
CDR3 protein: CASSLWGTQMGTNEQFF
J gene: TRBJ2-1
clone size: once
D gene: NA
V gene: TRBV5-1